Following are 27 T cell receptor beta chains from one sample sequenced in a study of cytomegalovirus exposure and HLA in healthy donors. The primer mix had 60 Vbeta and 13 Jbeta primers. This table comes from immunoSEQ multiplex PCR, and its TCRdb copy is limited to in-frame clones, with some not included. Here the sample spans some 190,000 clones, approximately 75% being singletons. Sequencing was performed on PBMCs. The receptors originated from a man aged 25 to 40 in good health and CMV-seropositive.

The chain recombines TRBV28 with TRBJ1-4; 7 bases map to TRBD1. Germline CDR1 is MDHEN and CDR2 is SYDVKM. The V gene end was trimmed by 5 bases and the J gene end by 4 bases; junction bases not matched to a gene: 7. The CDR3 is 15 residues long. The CDR3 DNA reads as TGTGCCAGCAGTACGCCAGGGACAGTTAATGAAAAACTGTTTTTT. Translated, it gives CASSTPGTVNEKLFF.

This clone was counted only a few times. V gene TRBV7-3 combines with J gene TRBJ2-2; tentatively, D is TRBD1 (6 bases). The CDR3 sequence is 17 residues long. The V gene lost 0 bases and the J gene lost 6 bases, with 17 bases spanning the gap. The V gene's germline CDR1 is SGHTA and CDR2 FQGTGA. Written as DNA, the CDR3 is TGTGCCAGCAGCTTAACGCCCCCAGGGGACGGATCCGGGGAGCTGTTTTTT. This encodes CASSLTPPGDGSGELFF.

The rearrangement joins TRBV25-1 to TRBJ2-3; the match to TRBD1 covers 8 bases. The CDR3 covers 12 residues. CDR1 is MGHDK, CDR2 SYGVNS, per germline. V lost 5 bases, J lost 11 bases, and 6 bases stayed unmatched. CDR3 bases: TGTGCCAGCAGTCTCGCACAGGGGGTGCAGTATTTT. Translated: CASSLAQGVQYF.

The genes are TRBV30 and TRBJ1-6; 11 positions agree with TRBD1. CDR1 GTSNPN and CDR2 SVGIG come from the germline V gene (reference sequence). CDR3 length: 14 amino acids. Unmatched junction bases numbered 5, after V lost 4 bases and J lost 9 bases. CDR3 nucleotides: TGTGCCTGGACCCCGGGACAGGGGGTTTCACCCCTCCACTTT. This codes for CAWTPGQGVSPLHF.

The V gene is TRBV6-5, the J gene TRBJ2-2; D unresolved. With 6 bases removed from V and 6 bases from J, the gap between germline ends came to 11 bases. The CDR3 extends over 13 amino acids. CDR1 MNHEY and CDR2 SVGAGI come from the germline V gene. The CDR3 loop reads CASRPPWPGELFF. In DNA form, the CDR3 reads TGTGCCAGCAGACCCCCCTGGCCCGGGGAGCTGTTTTTT.

The CDR3, as DNA: TGTGCCTGGAGTAGAGGCGACCAAGAGACCCAGTACTTC. It is translated as CAWSRGDQETQYF. The rearrangement links TRBV30 to TRBJ2-5; D ambiguous. The CDR3 extends over 13 amino acids. V was shortened by 2 bases and J by 0 bases, with 7 bases between the two germline ends. In germline, CDR1 is GTSNPN, CDR2 SVGIG (reference sequence). The whole variable domain, remainder taken from reference TRBV30 and TRBJ2-5, is SQTIHQWPATLVQPVGSPLSLECTVEGTSNPNLYWYRQAAGRGLQLLFYSVGIGQISSEVPQNLSASRPQDRQFILSSKKLLLSDSGFYLCAWSRGDQETQYFGPGTRLLVL.

The genes are TRBV5-4 and TRBJ1-3; maybe TRBD1 (6 bases). The CDR3 sequence is 16 residues long. Germline CDR1 SGHNT, CDR2 YYREEE (reference sequence). Trimming took 3 bases from V and 2 from J, leaving 15 bases between them. Here the CDR3 DNA reads TGTGCCAGCAGCTCCGGACAGTCCTTGGCTGGAAACACCATATATTTT. Protein sequence: CASSSGQSLAGNTIYF.

Only a few counts were recorded for this clone. The chain is built from TRBV11-2 and TRBJ2-5, with TRBD1 as a possible D gene (7 bases). The DNA end favors TRBJ2-7, so the J call may be wrong. This CDR3 is built from 15 residues. From germline, CDR1 is SGHAT and CDR2 FQNNGV. The CDR3 DNA reads TGTGCCAGCAGCTTAGTGGCAGGGGGGATCTACGAGCAGTACTTC. Encoded protein: CASSLVAGGIYEQYF.

This clone was counted between two and nine times. A junction boundary mismatches the germline segment, possibly from a read error. This chain links TRBV2 with TRBJ2-1; weak D call: TRBD2 (6 bases). The germline V gene has CDR1 SNHLY and CDR2 FYNNEI. The CDR3 extends over 15 amino acids. The CDR3 is CASTELAPSYNEQFF. DNA of the CDR3: TGTGCCAGCACTGAACTAGCACCTTCCTACAATGAGCAGTTCTTC.

A remark on this clone: The junction does not match germline at one end; this may be a read error. CDR3 in DNA: TGTTCCAGCAGCTTGGACACGGAGCAGTACTTC. Its protein product is CSSSLDTEQYF. The genes are TRBV7-9 and TRBJ2-7; tentative D call: TRBD1 (5 bases). The CDR3 totals 11 residues. Per the germline V gene, CDR1 is SEHNR and CDR2 is FQNEAQ (reference sequence).

Comments on this clone: Sequence at one end of the junction differs from germline and may be a read error. The chain joins TRBV10-3 to TRBJ2-7; no reliable D call. There are 13 residues in the CDR3. The germline V gene has CDR1 ENHRY and CDR2 SYGVKD. CDR3 amino acids: CAINEEYDYEQYF. In DNA, the CDR3 is TGTGCCATCAATGAGGAGTACGACTACGAGCAGTACTTC.

This clone was seen a few times. The chain employs TRBV19 and TRBJ1-1; TRBD1 might be the D (5 bases). CDR1 is LNHDA and CDR2 is SQIVND in the germline V gene (reference sequence). The V end lost 3 bases, the J end lost 1 base, and 9 bases lay between the germline ends. The CDR3 extends over 14 amino acids. CDR3 sequence: CASSMGQANTEAFF. The CDR3 DNA sequence: TGTGCCAGTAGTATGGGGCAGGCGAACACTGAAGCTTTCTTT.

V and J are TRBV13 and TRBJ1-3; perhaps TRBD1 as D (5 bases). Between the trimmed V and J ends, which lost 2 bases and 5 bases, there was a span of 19 bases. CDR3 size: 17 residues. CDR1 is PRHDT and CDR2 is FYEKMQ in the germline V gene (reference sequence). The CDR3 DNA follows: TGTGCCAGCAGCTTACTAGGGGCCCCTTTTGAACGAAACACCATATATTTT. Encoded protein: CASSLLGAPFERNTIYF.

This chain links TRBV7-6 with TRBJ1-1; a weak D match, TRBD1 (5 bases). In germline, CDR1 is SGHVS, CDR2 FNYEAQ. V lost 2 bases, J lost 1 base, and 14 bases lay in between. The CDR3 totals 16 residues. The CDR3 coding sequence is TGTGCCAGCAGCTTAAGTCGGGGGTACGGGAACACTGAAGCTTTCTTT. This encodes CASSLSRGYGNTEAFF.

The chain couples TRBV28 to TRBJ2-6; D unclear. Germline CDR1 is MDHEN and CDR2 is SYDVKM. The CDR3 covers 16 residues. Trimming stripped 3 bases from V and 0 bases from J, with 9 bases between. The CDR3 is CASSLAWSSGANVLTF. CDR3 sequence (DNA): TGTGCCAGCAGTTTGGCGTGGAGCTCTGGGGCCAACGTCCTGACTTTC.

This clone was recorded only once. This chain links TRBV28 with TRBJ1-4; the D gene is possibly TRBD1 (6 bases). This CDR3 spans 15 amino acids. The germline gives CDR1 MDHEN, CDR2 SYDVKM. The V end lost 6 bases, the J end lost 7 bases, and 18 bases lay between the germline ends. CDR3 sequence: CASRGTGGRGEKLFF. The CDR3 DNA follows: TGTGCCAGCAGGGGTACCGGGGGGCGCGGTGAAAAACTGTTTTTT.

The chain uses TRBV11-1 and TRBJ1-1; D unresolved. This CDR3 has 11 residues. Germline V lookup: CDR1 SGHAT, CDR2 FQDESV (reference sequence). Trimming removed 4 bases at V and 11 bases at J, with 11 bases between. The CDR3 DNA reads TGTGCCAGCAGCTCCCAAGCGGTGGCTTTCTTT. Encoded protein: CASSSQAVAFF.

The chain carries TRBV7-8 and TRBJ1-1, with a tentative D call TRBD1 (5 bases). Germline loops: CDR1 SGHVS, CDR2 FQNEAQ. The CDR3 contains 15 residues. Trimming took off 2 bases at V and 12 bases at J, with 22 bases between the two ends. Here the CDR3 DNA reads TGTGCCAGCAGCTTAAGACAGCCTGCACCCGCGGGGACTTTCTTT. This encodes CASSLRQPAPAGTFF.

This CDR3 is CASRGGTSAFF. The CDR3 DNA reads as TGTGCCAGCAGGGGGGGGACTTCGGCTTTCTTT. The chain links TRBV6-5 to TRBJ1-1; a possible D gene is TRBD1 (5 bases). There are 11 residues in the CDR3. The V gene's germline CDR1 is MNHEY and CDR2 SVGAGI. With 6 bases removed from V and 11 bases from J, the gap between germline ends came to 13 bases.

V gene TRBV28 combines with J gene TRBJ2-4, with unresolved D. The V and J ends lost 8 bases and 0 bases respectively, with 17 bases between them. The CDR3 extends over 16 amino acids. Per germline, CDR1 MDHEN and CDR2 SYDVKM. This CDR3 reads CASFGRFRGAKNIQYF. The CDR3 DNA is TGTGCCAGCTTTGGTCGATTCAGAGGAGCCAAAAACATTCAGTACTTC.

The chain recombines TRBV28 with TRBJ2-1; 12 bases map to TRBD2. CDR1 and CDR2 from the germline V gene are MDHEN and SYDVKM. The CDR3 is 17 residues long. After removal of 6 bases from V and 2 bases from J, the junction contained 8 bases not matched to a gene. The CDR3 bases are TGTGCCAGCAGCCGGGGACTAGCGGGCCCAACCTACAATGAGCAGTTCTTC. As protein: CASSRGLAGPTYNEQFF.

The V and J genes are TRBV5-5 and TRBJ2-3, with TRBD2 identical over 7 bases. Germline values: CDR1 SGHKS, CDR2 YYEKEE (reference sequence). CDR3 length equals 16 residues. J was trimmed by 2 bases and V by 0 bases; bases with no gene match: 6. This CDR3 is CASSLGSGALTDTQYF. The CDR3 DNA follows: TGTGCCAGCAGCTTGGGCAGCGGGGCCCTCACAGATACGCAGTATTTT.

V and J are TRBV19 and TRBJ2-3, with TRBD1 as a possible D gene (6 bases). Trimming removed 9 bases from V and 0 bases from J, with 10 bases in between. Germline-derived CDR1 and CDR2 are LNHDA and SQIVND (reference sequence). The CDR3 is made up of 13 amino acids. DNA for the CDR3: TGTGCCAGCCGGGACATTAGCACAGATACGCAGTATTTT. Protein sequence: CASRDISTDTQYF.

This clone was counted between two and nine times. J is TRBJ1-2 and V is TRBV4-1; tentatively, D is TRBD1 (6 bases). The CDR3 runs to 14 residues. V was shortened by 4 bases and J by 8 bases, with 17 bases between the two germline ends. Germline CDR1 reads MGHRA; CDR2 reads YSYEKL. The chain's CDR3 is CASSLRGAGDGYTF. The CDR3 DNA reads TGCGCCAGCAGCCTGCGGGGGGCAGGGGACGGCTACACCTTC.

The J gene is TRBJ1-5, the V gene TRBV28, with D maybe TRBD1 (5 bases). The CDR3 has 14 amino acids. Germline loops: CDR1 MDHEN, CDR2 SYDVKM. V was trimmed by 3 bases and J by 4 bases, leaving 10 bases between them. CDR3 sequence reads: CASSLYRRNQPQHF. The CDR3 DNA is TGTGCCAGCAGTTTGTACAGGCGAAATCAGCCCCAGCATTTT.

V usage is TRBV19 and J usage is TRBJ1-2; 9 bases agree with TRBD1. The CDR3 is 13 amino acids. Looked up from germline, CDR1 is LNHDA and CDR2 is SQIVND (reference sequence). The J segment lost 6 bases and the V segment lost 6 bases, leaving 5 bases of the junction unmatched. The CDR3 sequence is CASSTDRGDGYTF. CDR3 in DNA: TGTGCCAGTAGCACGGACAGGGGTGATGGCTACACCTTC.

The V and J genes are TRBV7-2 and TRBJ1-4, with a weak D call TRBD1 (6 bases). V was clipped by 5 bases and J by 11 bases, with 15 bases between them. The length of the CDR3 is 13 residues. The germline V gene has CDR1 SGHTA and CDR2 FQGNSA. The CDR3 here is CASSEREGGKLFF. The DNA for the CDR3 is TGTGCCAGCAGCGAGAGGGAGGGGGGGAAACTGTTTTTT. The whole variable domain, filled in from reference TRBV7-2 and TRBJ1-4, reads GAGVSQSPSNKVTEKGKDVELRCDPISGHTALYWYRQSLGQGLEFLIYFQGNSAPDKSGLPSDRFSAERTGGSVSTLTIQRTQQEDSAVYLCASSEREGGKLFFGSGTQLSVL.